Presented here are 29 T cell receptor beta chains from one specimen sequenced in a study of siplizumab effects on memory and regulatory T cells. Here immunoSEQ multiplex PCR was the method, and the copy in TCRdb shows in-frame clones only, minus some. The sample lists around 83,000 clones, more than 80% occurring once. Sample: CD4+ T cells sorted from blood. Every receptor here comes from a human donor in good health.

V and J are TRBV11-2 and TRBJ1-1; D not resolved. CDR1 and CDR2 (germline): SGHAT, FQNNGV. The CDR3 contains 14 residues. Trimming left V 4 bases short and J 2 bases short, with 11 bases between. CDR3 bases: TGTGCCAGCAGCTCCTACCAGACCAACACTGAAGCTTTCTTT. Protein: CASSSYQTNTEAFF.

This clone was found a few times. The V call is TRBV6-5, the J call TRBJ1-1; D gene unclear. Trimming took off 2 bases at V and 0 bases at J, with 7 bases between the two ends. Germline-derived CDR1 and CDR2 are MNHEY and SVGAGI. This CDR3 spans 14 amino acids. For the CDR3, the DNA is TGTGCCAGCAGTTACGTCAGGCTGAACACTGAAGCTTTCTTT. This sequence encodes CASSYVRLNTEAFF.

The rearrangement uses TRBV19 and TRBJ2-1; possibly TRBD2 for D (5 bases). This CDR3 contains 14 residues. Germline loops: CDR1 LNHDA, CDR2 SQIVND (reference sequence). Trimming left V 5 bases short and J 0 bases short, with 8 bases between. The CDR3 DNA follows: TGTGCCAGTAGTGCCCGGGACTCCTACAATGAGCAGTTCTTC. Its translation is CASSARDSYNEQFF. Together with reference TRBV19 and TRBJ2-1, the CDR3 gives the full variable domain: DGGITQSPKYLFRKEGQNVTLSCEQNLNHDAMYWYRQDPGQGLRLIYYSQIVNDFQKGDIAEGYSVSREKKESFPLTVTSAQKNPTAFYLCASSARDSYNEQFFGPGTRLTVL.

The chain employs TRBV6-5 and TRBJ1-1; D remains unclear. Per the germline V gene, CDR1 is MNHEY and CDR2 is SVGAGI. The V gene lost 3 bases and the J gene lost 2 bases, with 10 bases spanning the gap. This CDR3 contains 14 residues. The CDR3 region is CASSYAGVNTEAFF. The CDR3 DNA reads TGTGCCAGCAGTTATGCAGGAGTAAACACTGAAGCTTTCTTT.

In this sample, this clone turned up a few times. The chain recombines TRBV5-1 with TRBJ2-5; D is perhaps TRBD1 or TRBD2 (5 bases each). The CDR3 is 15 amino acids. V gave up 2 bases and J gave up 2 bases, with 13 bases separating them. Per the germline V gene, CDR1 is SGHRS and CDR2 is YFSETQ. DNA of the CDR3: TGCGCCAGCAGCTTAGGGACGGGGCGGCAAGAGACCCAGTACTTC. This gives the protein CASSLGTGRQETQYF. The full variable domain, completed using reference TRBV5-1 and TRBJ2-5, is KAGVTQTPRYLIKTRGQQVTLSCSPISGHRSVSWYQQTPGQGLQFLFEYFSETQRNKGNFPGRFSGRQFSNSRSEMNVSTLELGDSALYLCASSLGTGRQETQYFGPGTRLLVL.

V and J are TRBV6-1 and TRBJ2-3, with D unresolved. This CDR3 has 14 amino acids. Trimming cost V 5 bases and J 1 base, with 10 bases left between them. Germline CDR1 and CDR2: MNHNS and SASEGT. The CDR3 loop is CASSRIGGTDTQYF. The CDR3 coding sequence is TGTGCCAGCAGTAGAATAGGTGGCACAGATACGCAGTATTTT.

This chain joins TRBV11-1 and TRBJ1-2; D remains ambiguous. V was shortened by 5 bases and J by 8 bases, with 15 bases between the two germline ends. The CDR3 totals 13 residues. Germline loops: CDR1 SGHAT, CDR2 FQDESV (reference sequence). CDR3 DNA sequence: TGTGCCAGCAGCCAGTCCCGCTCCCAAGGCTACACCTTC. This translates into CASSQSRSQGYTF.

V and J are TRBV6-1 and TRBJ2-1; D is perhaps TRBD1 or TRBD2 (6 bases each). CDR3 size: 15 residues. Trimming shortened V by 9 bases and J by 0 bases, and 15 bases separated the two germline ends. Germline V gene lookup returns CDR1 MNHNS and CDR2 SASEGT. CDR3 sequence reads: CASQGSGPSYNEQFF. In nucleotides, the CDR3 is TGTGCCAGTCAGGGGAGCGGGCCCTCCTACAATGAGCAGTTCTTC.

The chain is built from TRBV2 and TRBJ1-4, with D unresolved. Germline CDR1 and CDR2: SNHLY and FYNNEI. The CDR3 loop spans 15 amino acids. Deletions cut 7 bases from V and 8 bases from J, with 20 bases between. This CDR3 is CASKWQLPDGEKLFF. The DNA of the CDR3 is TGTGCCAGCAAATGGCAGCTCCCAGATGGGGAAAAACTGTTTTTT. The complete variable domain, with remaining parts taken from reference TRBV2 and TRBJ1-4, reads EPEVTQTPSHQVTQMGQEVILRCVPISNHLYFYWYRQILGQKVEFLVSFYNNEISEKSEIFDDQFSVERPDGSNFTLKIRSTKLEDSAMYFCASKWQLPDGEKLFFGSGTQLSVL.

The V and J genes are TRBV4-2 and TRBJ2-3; 8 nucleotides agree with TRBD1. The CDR3 length is 16 residues. Germline V lookup: CDR1 LGHNA, CDR2 YNFKEQ. The V segment lost 0 bases and the J segment 2 bases; nucleotides outside the gene matches: 4. The CDR3 region has the DNA TGTGCCAGCAGCCAAGACCGGGACAGGTTCACAGATACGCAGTATTTT. Protein: CASSQDRDRFTDTQYF.

The chain combines TRBV11-3 with TRBJ1-1; unclear D gene. CDR3 length: 11 residues. CDR1 SGHNT and CDR2 YENEEA come from the germline V gene. V was trimmed by 1 base and J by 7 bases, leaving 4 bases between them. For the CDR3, the DNA is TGTGCCAGCAGCTTAGCCGGTGAAGCTTTCTTT. Translated, it gives CASSLAGEAFF. The complete variable domain, with remaining parts taken from reference TRBV11-3 and TRBJ1-1, reads EAGVVQSPRYKIIEKKQPVAFWCNPISGHNTLYWYLQNLGQGPELLIRYENEEAVDDSQLPKDRFSAERLKGVDSTLKIQPAELGDSAVYLCASSLAGEAFFGQGTRLTVV.

The rearrangement links TRBV6-6 to TRBJ1-1; no clear D gene. The CDR3 runs 14 residues. Trimming removed 6 bases at V and 4 bases at J, with 15 bases between. The V gene's germline CDR1 is MNHNY and CDR2 SVGAGI (reference sequence). The CDR3 sequence: CASSHGKGGTEAFF. CDR3 sequence (DNA): TGTGCCAGCAGCCACGGGAAGGGTGGCACTGAAGCTTTCTTT.

The chain joins TRBV5-1 to TRBJ2-3; possible D gene TRBD1, 6 bases. There are 15 residues in the CDR3. CDR1 SGHRS and CDR2 YFSETQ come from the germline V gene. Trimming left V 7 bases short and J 0 bases short, with 15 bases between. This CDR3 is CASGPIGGSTDTQYF. The CDR3 bases are TGCGCCAGCGGACCGATAGGGGGAAGCACAGATACGCAGTATTTT.

This chain joins TRBV6-5 and TRBJ2-5, with D perhaps given as TRBD1 or TRBD2 (7 bases each). The CDR3 has 14 residues. V was trimmed by 2 bases and J by 5 bases, leaving 12 bases between them. Looked up from germline, CDR1 is MNHEY and CDR2 is SVGAGI. CDR3 DNA sequence: TGTGCCAGCAGTTACCCCAGGGGGGGGGAGACCCAGTACTTC. It codes for CASSYPRGGETQYF.

The chain carries TRBV7-9 and TRBJ2-3; a possible D gene is TRBD2 (6 bases). V gave up 5 bases and J gave up 4 bases, with 10 bases separating them. The CDR3 contains 13 residues. CDR1 is SEHNR, CDR2 FQNEAQ, per germline (reference sequence). This CDR3 reads CASSPGGPDTQYF. In DNA, the CDR3 is TGTGCCAGCAGCCCAGGAGGGCCAGATACGCAGTATTTT.

The V and J genes are TRBV9 and TRBJ1-3; D unclear. Trimming stripped 0 bases from V and 0 bases from J, with 4 bases between. CDR1 and CDR2 from the germline V gene are SGDLS and YYNGEE. This CDR3 has 14 residues. The CDR3 bases are TGTGCCAGCAGCGTAGCGTCCTCTGGAAACACCATATATTTT. It yields the protein CASSVASSGNTIYF.

This chain uses TRBV5-6 with TRBJ1-1, with no clear D. This CDR3 has 16 amino acids. The germline V gene has CDR1 SGHDT and CDR2 YYEEEE. Trimming pared 2 bases from V and 1 base from J, leaving 15 bases between. DNA for the CDR3: TGTGCCAGCAGCTTTTTCCGAAGTCAGCCGAACACTGAAGCTTTCTTT. It specifies CASSFFRSQPNTEAFF.

This chain links TRBV7-2 with TRBJ2-1; the match to TRBD2 covers 8 bases. Germline loops: CDR1 SGHTA, CDR2 FQGNSA. This CDR3 spans 15 amino acids. V dropped 1 base and J dropped 5; count of bases not matched to a gene: 4. The CDR3 spells CASSLGVSGNNEQFF. Here the CDR3 DNA reads TGTGCCAGCAGCTTAGGGGTTAGCGGGAACAATGAGCAGTTCTTC.

This rearrangement joins TRBV15 to TRBJ2-2; 7 bases fit TRBD1. The length of the CDR3 is 14 residues. Germline V gene lookup returns CDR1 LNHNV and CDR2 YYDKDF (reference sequence). V was clipped by 2 bases and J by 7 bases; unmatched bases: 4. CDR3 in amino acids: CATSRLTGVGELFF. Written as DNA, the CDR3 is TGTGCCACCAGCAGACTAACAGGGGTCGGGGAGCTGTTTTTT.

This clone has a single count. This sequence joins TRBV5-6 and TRBJ2-4; D call uncertain. With 4 bases removed from V and 3 bases from J, the gap between germline ends came to 11 bases. The germline V gene encodes CDR1 SGHDT and CDR2 YYEEEE. This CDR3 comprises 14 residues. The CDR3, as DNA: TGTGCCAGCAGCCTCGTGAGCCACAAAAACATTCAGTACTTC. It translates to CASSLVSHKNIQYF.

This clone was counted once. The chain couples TRBV6-6 to TRBJ1-1, with D perhaps matching TRBD1 (6 bases). The ends were cut back, 7 bases at V and 4 bases at J, with 13 bases in the middle. Per germline, CDR1 MNHNY and CDR2 SVGAGI (reference sequence). The CDR3 contains 13 residues. CDR3 DNA sequence: TGTGCCAGCACCGGAGGACAGTTCACTGAAGCTTTCTTT. The encoded protein is CASTGGQFTEAFF.

The chain combines TRBV10-3 with TRBJ2-7; no reliable D call. CDR3 length equals 13 residues. The germline CDR1 and CDR2 sequences are ENHRY and SYGVKD. V lost 6 bases and J 4 bases, leaving 13 bases between the germline ends. The CDR3 sequence: CAIRKVGSYEQYF. CDR3 DNA sequence: TGTGCCATCAGAAAGGTGGGCTCTTACGAGCAGTACTTC.

The rearrangement uses TRBV2 and TRBJ2-7; D tentatively fits TRBD1 or TRBD2 (5 bases each). Germline-derived CDR1 and CDR2 are SNHLY and FYNNEI. This CDR3 region has 13 residues. Trimming stripped 7 bases from V and 6 bases from J, with 16 bases between. In DNA form, the CDR3 reads TGTGCCAGCAAGGGGTATAGCGCAGGCGAGCAGTACTTC. This gives the protein CASKGYSAGEQYF. The variable domain in full, with the rest retrieved from reference TRBV2 and TRBJ2-7, is EPEVTQTPSHQVTQMGQEVILRCVPISNHLYFYWYRQILGQKVEFLVSFYNNEISEKSEIFDDQFSVERPDGSNFTLKIRSTKLEDSAMYFCASKGYSAGEQYFGPGTRLTVT.

The chain's CDR3 is CSVVGADPYEQYF. DNA of the CDR3: TGCAGCGTTGTAGGCGCGGATCCCTACGAGCAGTACTTC. The rearrangement uses TRBV29-1 and TRBJ2-7; D is ambiguous. This CDR3 comprises 13 residues. Germline CDR1 is SQVTM and CDR2 is ANQGSEA. V was trimmed by 4 bases and J by 2 bases, leaving 12 bases between them.

Here the CDR3 DNA reads TGTGCCAGTAGTGGAGACGGCTCCTATAATTCACCCCTCCACTTT. Its protein product is CASSGDGSYNSPLHF. V usage is TRBV19 and J usage is TRBJ1-6; D is unclear. The CDR3 extends over 15 amino acids. Germline-derived CDR1 and CDR2 are LNHDA and SQIVND (reference sequence). Between the trimmed V and J ends, which lost 5 bases and 0 bases, there was a span of 8 bases.

The chain couples TRBV29-1 to TRBJ1-1; 12 bases line up with TRBD1. Unmatched junction bases numbered 2, after V lost 3 bases and J lost 6 bases. The CDR3 runs to 13 residues. Looked up from germline, CDR1 is SQVTM and CDR2 is ANQGSEA. CDR3 loop: CSVDGTGGPEAFF. CDR3 nucleotides: TGCAGCGTTGATGGGACAGGGGGCCCTGAAGCTTTCTTT.

This clone is a singleton in its sample. This chain uses TRBV18 with TRBJ2-7, with 8 nucleotides matching TRBD1. V lost 4 bases to trimming and J lost 4 bases; unmatched junction nucleotides: 6. CDR3 size: 14 residues. Per the germline V gene, CDR1 is KGHSH and CDR2 is LQKENI. DNA for the CDR3: TGTGCCAGCTCACTAGACCGACAGGGGTACGAGCAGTACTTC. Protein: CASSLDRQGYEQYF.

This clone appeared once. This rearrangement joins TRBV5-6 to TRBJ2-1; tentative D call: TRBD2 (6 bases). Germline V gene sequence: CDR1 SGHDT, CDR2 YYEEEE. The CDR3 runs to 14 residues. Trimming took off 4 bases at V and 10 bases at J, with 18 bases between the two ends. The CDR3: CASSAGLRGWEQFF. In DNA, the CDR3 is TGTGCCAGCAGCGCGGGACTCCGAGGTTGGGAGCAGTTCTTC.

The chain carries TRBV5-4 and TRBJ1-4; no reliable D call. This CDR3 spans 15 amino acids. Trimming pared 0 bases from V and 8 bases from J, leaving 14 bases between. Germline assignment: CDR1 SGHNT and CDR2 YYREEE (reference sequence). This CDR3 reads CASSLASGFGEKLFF. The CDR3 DNA is TGTGCCAGCAGCTTGGCTTCGGGGTTTGGGGAAAAACTGTTTTTT.